What follows are 30 T cell receptor beta chains derived from one specimen sequenced in a study of blood T cell repertoires in COVID-19. Assay: immunoSEQ multiplex PCR; the TCRdb copy retains only in-frame clones and omits some. The top ten clones hold roughly 10% of a sample with 150,000 or so clones, 77% of them seen once. Sequencing used peripheral blood. These receptors were obtained from a woman between 50 and 59 years old with active or convalescent COVID-19.

The chain combines TRBV7-3 with TRBJ1-1; 9 bases are shared with TRBD1. Germline V gene sequence: CDR1 SGHTA, CDR2 FQGTGA. V lost 5 bases, J lost 5 bases, and 12 bases stayed unmatched. The CDR3 loop spans 16 amino acids. The chain's CDR3 is CASSRPGTGIGTEAFF. CDR3 in DNA: TGTGCCAGCAGCCGCCCCGGGACAGGGATCGGAACTGAAGCTTTCTTT.

The chain uses TRBV28 and TRBJ2-2, with 9 bases that match TRBD2. This CDR3 region has 22 residues. The junction had 22 bases not matched to a gene; V was cut back by 1 base and J by 4 bases. Germline values: CDR1 MDHEN, CDR2 SYDVKM. Here the CDR3 reads CASSLSSKNDSGSRAPTGELFF. CDR3 coding DNA: TGTGCCAGCAGTTTATCTTCAAAGAACGATAGCGGGAGTAGGGCCCCCACCGGGGAGCTGTTTTTT.

The genes are TRBV15 and TRBJ1-2; TRBD1 aligns across 8 bases. Unmatched junction bases numbered 7, after V lost 0 bases and J lost 4 bases. Germline V CDR1 and CDR2: LNHNV, YYDKDF (reference sequence). There are 16 residues in the CDR3. Written as DNA, the CDR3 is TGTGCCACCAGCAGAGATGGACAGGGAAGGTTCTATGGCTACACCTTC. Protein product: CATSRDGQGRFYGYTF. The whole variable domain, remainder taken from reference TRBV15 and TRBJ1-2, is DAMVIQNPRYQVTQFGKPVTLSCSQTLNHNVMYWYQQKSSQAPKLLFHYYDKDFNNEADTPDNFQSRRPNTSFCFLDIRSPGLGDTAMYLCATSRDGQGRFYGYTFGSGTRLTVV.

This chain uses TRBV30 with TRBJ2-7, with D possibly being TRBD2 (5 bases). Trimming took 3 bases from V and 4 from J, leaving 10 bases between them. The CDR3 runs 12 residues. The V gene's germline CDR1 is GTSNPN and CDR2 SVGIG (reference sequence). The CDR3 here is CAWSKGEYEQYF. In DNA, the CDR3 is TGTGCCTGGAGCAAGGGAGAGTACGAGCAGTACTTC.

In DNA, the CDR3 is TGTGCCAGTAGGATGGAGGGACCCGTCAATCAGCCCCAGCATTTT. It codes for CASRMEGPVNQPQHF. The chain combines TRBV19 with TRBJ1-5; D might be TRBD1 (5 bases). CDR1 is LNHDA and CDR2 is SQIVND in the germline V gene (reference sequence). The CDR3 is 15 amino acids. V was shortened by 6 bases and J by 3 bases, with 15 bases between the two germline ends.

The CDR3 loop is CASSYGEGRQPQHF. CDR3 DNA sequence: TGTGCCAGCAGTTACGGTGAGGGTAGACAGCCCCAGCATTTT. This sequence joins TRBV6-2 or TRBV6-3 and TRBJ1-5; no firm D call. Per the germline V gene, CDR1 is MNHEY and CDR2 is SVGEGT. The CDR3 totals 14 residues. V lost 2 bases and J 7 bases, leaving 12 bases between the germline ends.

The rearrangement joins TRBV3-1 (or the pseudogene TRBV3-2) to TRBJ2-7; tentative D call: TRBD1 (6 bases). The CDR3 totals 13 residues. Per germline, CDR1 LGHDT and CDR2 YNNKEL (reference sequence). Trimming stripped 2 bases from V and 3 bases from J, with 8 bases between. CDR3 nucleotide sequence: TGTGCCAGCAGCCAACTGACAGGCTACGAGCAGTACTTC. This codes for CASSQLTGYEQYF.

The rearrangement joins TRBV7-9 to TRBJ1-2; TRBD1 might be the D (6 bases). The CDR3 is 15 amino acids. From germline, CDR1 is SEHNR and CDR2 FQNEAQ (reference sequence). V lost 5 bases and J 6 bases, leaving 19 bases between the germline ends. CDR3 nucleotides: TGTGCCAGCAGCGGGGCCGGCACAGGGCGGGATGGCTACACCTTC. It specifies CASSGAGTGRDGYTF. Combining the CDR3 with reference TRBV7-9 and TRBJ1-2 gives the whole variable domain DTGVSQNPRHKITKRGQNVTFRCDPISEHNRLYWYRQTLGQGPEFLTYFQNEAQLEKSRLLSDRFSAERPKGSFSTLEIQRTEQGDSAMYLCASSGAGTGRDGYTFGSGTRLTVV.

The rearrangement joins TRBV30 to TRBJ1-1; D is unresolved. The CDR3 consists of 12 residues. The germline V gene has CDR1 GTSNPN and CDR2 SVGIG (reference sequence). The germline V and J ends were trimmed by 1 base and 4 bases, with 7 bases remaining between them. The CDR3 spells CAWSAQFTEAFF. CDR3 nucleotide sequence: TGTGCCTGGAGTGCACAGTTCACTGAAGCTTTCTTT.

This chain's CDR3 is CASSLGGFSGNTIYF. CDR3 nucleotide sequence: TGTGCCAGCAGCTTAGGTGGCTTCTCTGGAAACACCATATATTTT. The chain is built from TRBV7-9 and TRBJ1-3; D is undetermined. In germline, CDR1 is SEHNR, CDR2 FQNEAQ (reference sequence). V shed 1 base and J shed 0 bases, with 7 bases lying between them. The CDR3 is 15 amino acids.

This clone was seen more than once but under ten times. The chain combines TRBV19 with TRBJ1-2; D gene ambiguous. V dropped 5 bases and J dropped 4 bases, with 8 bases sitting between them. Germline V lookup: CDR1 LNHDA, CDR2 SQIVND (reference sequence). CDR3 length: 12 residues. CDR3 in amino acids: CASSFGGYGYTF. DNA for the CDR3: TGTGCCAGTAGTTTCGGTGGCTATGGCTACACCTTC.

V is TRBV18 and J is TRBJ2-2, with 8 bases fitting TRBD1. Germline loops: CDR1 KGHSH, CDR2 LQKENI. J was trimmed by 3 bases and V by 5 bases; bases with no gene match: 8. The CDR3 has 16 amino acids. The CDR3 DNA reads TGTGCCAGCTCAACCCGACCGACAGGGGACACCGGGGAGCTGTTTTTT. Residues: CASSTRPTGDTGELFF. Based on the CDR3 plus reference TRBV18 and TRBJ2-2, the full variable domain is NAGVMQNPRHLVRRRGQEARLRCSPMKGHSHVYWYRQLPEEGLKFMVYLQKENIIDESGMPKERFSAEFPKEGPSILRIQQVVRGDSAAYFCASSTRPTGDTGELFFGEGSRLTVL.

The gene calls are TRBV28 and TRBJ1-4, with D perhaps TRBD1 (6 bases). The CDR3 has 16 residues. From germline, CDR1 is MDHEN and CDR2 SYDVKM. Trimming took off 3 bases at V and 2 bases at J, with 13 bases between the two ends. CDR3 coding DNA: TGTGCCAGCAGTTTGACAGGTCTGGGGACTAATGAAAAACTGTTTTTT. It encodes CASSLTGLGTNEKLFF.

This chain links TRBV30 with TRBJ1-6; a weak D match, TRBD1 (5 bases). V lost 8 bases and J lost 10, with 18 bases in between. Germline V CDR1 and CDR2: GTSNPN, SVGIG (reference sequence). The CDR3 length is 13 residues. CDR3 in amino acids: CAGGPTAMSPLHF. In nucleotides, the CDR3 is TGTGCCGGGGGACCGACAGCCATGTCACCCCTCCACTTT.

This clone was seen just once. The J gene is TRBJ1-5, the V gene TRBV19; D is uncertain. There are 15 residues in the CDR3. The germline V and J ends were trimmed by 3 bases and 0 bases, with 9 bases remaining between them. Germline V lookup: CDR1 LNHDA, CDR2 SQIVND (reference sequence). The CDR3 DNA follows: TGTGCCAGTAGTATCGCACTGTATAGCAATCAGCCCCAGCATTTT. Its protein product is CASSIALYSNQPQHF.

The rearrangement uses TRBV4-3 and TRBJ1-5, with D perhaps matching TRBD1 (6 bases). In germline, CDR1 is LGHNA, CDR2 YSLEER. V lost 0 bases to trimming and J lost 5 bases, with 14 bases between them. The CDR3 sequence is 16 residues long. CDR3 amino acids: CASSQDWTVNDQPQHF. DNA of the CDR3: TGCGCCAGCAGCCAAGATTGGACAGTTAATGATCAGCCCCAGCATTTT.

V usage is TRBV6-1 and J usage is TRBJ2-2; 8 nucleotides align to TRBD1. Per the germline V gene, CDR1 is MNHNS and CDR2 is SASEGT. Trimming removed 2 bases from V and 5 bases from J; junction bases left unmatched: 4. The CDR3 spans 15 residues. For the CDR3, the DNA is TGTGCCAGCAGTGAACAGGGGGCGGGGACCGGGGAGCTGTTTTTT. It codes for CASSEQGAGTGELFF.

The chain joins TRBV6-2 or TRBV6-3 to TRBJ1-1; TRBD1 agrees at 7 bases. CDR1 and CDR2 from the germline V gene are MNHEY and SVGEGT. The CDR3 is made up of 14 amino acids. Germline trimming cut 3 bases from V and 11 bases from J; bases unmatched to any gene: 12. In DNA form, the CDR3 reads TGTGCCAGCAGTTATCCCGGACAGGACGTACGGGCTTTCTTT. This gives the protein CASSYPGQDVRAFF.

This chain uses TRBV6-5 with TRBJ2-2, with D uncertain. The V end lost 2 bases, the J end lost 6 bases, and 10 bases lay between the germline ends. The CDR3 has 14 amino acids. Germline loops: CDR1 MNHEY, CDR2 SVGAGI. CDR3 residues: CASSYIFPPGELFF. CDR3 nucleotide sequence: TGTGCCAGCAGTTACATATTTCCCCCCGGGGAGCTGTTTTTT.

V gene TRBV14 combines with J gene TRBJ1-1; no clear D. This CDR3 comprises 16 residues. The V and J ends lost 3 bases and 1 base respectively, with 15 bases between them. Per the germline V gene, CDR1 is SGHDN and CDR2 is FVKESK. CDR3 DNA sequence: TGTGCCAGCAGCCACTCTTGGTGGAGTGGGAACACTGAAGCTTTCTTT. This translates into CASSHSWWSGNTEAFF.

V is TRBV14 and J is TRBJ2-5; D gene ambiguous. Germline V gives CDR1 SGHDN, CDR2 FVKESK. V was pared by 1 base and J by 7 bases, with 7 bases between. The CDR3 loop spans 12 amino acids. CDR3 DNA: TGTGCCAGCAGCCAAGGTCCGGTGACCCAGTACTTC. Protein product: CASSQGPVTQYF.

The chain carries TRBV6-2 or TRBV6-3 and TRBJ2-1, with 9 nucleotides matching TRBD2. With 6 bases clipped from V and 2 bases from J, the junction kept 8 bases outside the gene matches. CDR1 is MNHEY, CDR2 SVGEGT, per germline. The CDR3 runs to 16 residues. Written as DNA, the CDR3 is TGTGCCAGCAGCCCCTGGGTAGCGGGGGCCTACAATGAGCAGTTCTTC. Its protein is CASSPWVAGAYNEQFF.

The J gene is TRBJ1-5, the V gene TRBV5-6; D is possibly TRBD1 (5 bases). The CDR3 totals 15 residues. Trimming removed 2 bases at V and 7 bases at J, with 16 bases between. Germline CDR1 reads SGHDT; CDR2 reads YYEEEE. As DNA, the CDR3 is TGTGCCAGCAGCTTCTCCGGGGGATCGGCACAGCCCCAGCATTTT. Translating gives CASSFSGGSAQPQHF.

This rearrangement joins TRBV6-5 to TRBJ2-2; D is possibly TRBD1 (6 bases). CDR1 is MNHEY, CDR2 SVGAGI, per germline. The length of the CDR3 is 15 residues. The V end was cut by 6 bases, the J end by 7 bases, with 18 bases between. DNA for the CDR3: TGTGCCAGCAGCCCCAGGGGTAGATGGAACGGGGAGCTGTTTTTT. Translated, it gives CASSPRGRWNGELFF.

V usage is TRBV4-3 and J usage is TRBJ2-5; D call uncertain. The CDR3 runs 15 residues. The V end lost 0 bases, the J end lost 4 bases, and 12 bases lay between the germline ends. Germline values: CDR1 LGHNA, CDR2 YSLEER. The CDR3 region is CASSQDWQARETQYF. The CDR3 region has the DNA TGCGCCAGCAGCCAAGATTGGCAGGCGCGAGAGACCCAGTACTTC.

The V call is TRBV18, the J call TRBJ2-7; 12 bases fit TRBD2. Germline V gene sequence: CDR1 KGHSH, CDR2 LQKENI. CDR3 length equals 16 residues. V gave up 3 bases and J gave up 2 bases; unmatched junction bases: 5. The DNA of the CDR3 is TGTGCCAGCTCACCGCTAGCGGGAGGGGTCACCTACGAGCAGTACTTC. Translation gives CASSPLAGGVTYEQYF.

The V call is TRBV14, the J call TRBJ2-3, with 8 bases fitting TRBD1. The CDR3 is 13 residues long. Trimming took 4 bases from V and 9 from J; bases not matched to a gene: 6. Germline V lookup: CDR1 SGHDN, CDR2 FVKESK. Here the CDR3 reads CASSPGQGLTQYF. CDR3 sequence (DNA): TGTGCCAGCAGCCCCGGACAGGGTTTAACGCAGTATTTT.

This clone showed up just once. The gene calls are TRBV29-1 and TRBJ2-5, with D maybe TRBD1 (5 bases). The CDR3 is made up of 13 amino acids. The germline V and J ends were trimmed by 5 bases and 4 bases, with 14 bases remaining between them. Per the germline V gene, CDR1 is SQVTM and CDR2 is ANQGSEA. This CDR3 is CSVRAREGETQYF. The CDR3 DNA sequence: TGCAGCGTTAGGGCCAGGGAAGGAGAGACCCAGTACTTC.

The V and J genes are TRBV6-2 or TRBV6-3 and TRBJ2-1, with 10 bases identical to TRBD2. CDR3 size: 17 residues. Per germline, CDR1 MNHEY and CDR2 SVGEGT. V trimming: 2 bases; J trimming: 7 bases; junction bases outside the gene matches: 11. CDR3 coding DNA: TGTGCCAGCAGTTACCTTTTAGCGGGAGGAAGGTTGAATGAGCAGTTCTTC. Translating it yields CASSYLLAGGRLNEQFF.

The chain carries TRBV7-8 and TRBJ2-5; TRBD2 aligns across 7 bases. V lost 3 bases to trimming and J lost 1 base; unmatched junction nucleotides: 5. The CDR3 contains 15 residues. In germline, CDR1 is SGHVS, CDR2 FQNEAQ. In DNA, the CDR3 is TGTGCCAGCAGCTTTTACAGACTAGCCCAAGAGACCCAGTACTTC. It codes for CASSFYRLAQETQYF.